Described below is a single T cell receptor beta chain sequence and its context. This sample was included in a study of blood T cell repertoires in COVID-19. At the level of the study: T cells, B-cell-depleted T cells, or PBMCs supplied cDNA or gDNA.

TCRdb's copy holds only in-frame clones and misses some; the assay was immunoSEQ multiplex PCR. This table holds over 150,000 clones, more than 75% found once. The sequence was obtained from a man between 18 and 29 years old with acute or convalescent COVID-19. Sequenced input: peripheral blood.

CDR3 sequence reads: CASTGTGANSPLHF. The CDR3 coding sequence is TGTGCCAGCACCGGGACAGGGGCCAATTCACCCCTCCACTTT. V gene TRBV6-5 combines with J gene TRBJ1-6; 10 bases line up with TRBD1. This CDR3 contains 14 residues. V lost 7 bases and J lost 7; bases outside the gene matches: 4. Germline V gives CDR1 MNHEY, CDR2 SVGAGI.